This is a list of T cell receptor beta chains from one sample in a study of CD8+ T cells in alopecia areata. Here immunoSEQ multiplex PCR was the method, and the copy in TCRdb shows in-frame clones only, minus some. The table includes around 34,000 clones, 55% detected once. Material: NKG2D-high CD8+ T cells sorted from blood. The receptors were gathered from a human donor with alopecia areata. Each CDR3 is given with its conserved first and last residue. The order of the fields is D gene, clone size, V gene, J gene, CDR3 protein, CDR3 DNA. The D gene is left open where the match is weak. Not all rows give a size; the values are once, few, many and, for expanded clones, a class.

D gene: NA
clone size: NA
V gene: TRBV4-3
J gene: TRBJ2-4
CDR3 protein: CASSHTRDWQNIQYF
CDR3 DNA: TGCGCCAGCAGCCACACCCGGGACTGGCAAAACATTCAGTACTTC

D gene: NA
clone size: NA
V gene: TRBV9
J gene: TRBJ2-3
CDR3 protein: CASSPGANTQYF
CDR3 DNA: TGTGCCAGCAGCCCAGGGGCGAATACGCAGTATTTT

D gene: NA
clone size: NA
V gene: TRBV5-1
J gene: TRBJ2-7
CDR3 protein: CASSSDRSYEQYF
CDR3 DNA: TGCGCCAGCAGCTCGGACAGATCCTACGAGCAGTACTTC

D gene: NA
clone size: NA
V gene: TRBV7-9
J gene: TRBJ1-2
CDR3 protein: CASSLYGGGYTF
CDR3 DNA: TGTGCCAGCAGCTTATATGGGGGTGGCTACACCTTC

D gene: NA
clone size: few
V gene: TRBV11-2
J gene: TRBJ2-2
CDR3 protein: CASSPVWPGELFF
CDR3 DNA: TGTGCCAGCAGCCCCGTATGGCCCGGGGAGCTGTTTTTT

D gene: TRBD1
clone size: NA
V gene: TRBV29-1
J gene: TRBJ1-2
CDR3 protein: CSVRQGDNYGYTF
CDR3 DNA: TGCAGCGTACGACAGGGTGACAACTATGGCTACACCTTC

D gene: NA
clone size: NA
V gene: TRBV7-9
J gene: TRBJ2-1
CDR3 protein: CASSSDRYNEQFF
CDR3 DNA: TGTGCCAGCAGCTCCGACAGGTACAATGAGCAGTTCTTC

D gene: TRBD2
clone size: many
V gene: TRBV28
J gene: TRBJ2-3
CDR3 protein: CASSPSGITDTQYF
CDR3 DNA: TGTGCCAGCAGCCCCAGCGGGATCACAGATACGCAGTATTTT

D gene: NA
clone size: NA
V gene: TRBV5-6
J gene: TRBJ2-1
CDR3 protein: CASSFGRDEQFF
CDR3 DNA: TGTGCCAGCAGCTTCGGAAGGGATGAGCAGTTCTTC

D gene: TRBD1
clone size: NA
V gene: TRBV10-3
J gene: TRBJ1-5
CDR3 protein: CAISSGTGENQPQHF
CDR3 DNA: TGTGCCATCAGTTCCGGGACAGGGGAAAATCAGCCCCAGCATTTT

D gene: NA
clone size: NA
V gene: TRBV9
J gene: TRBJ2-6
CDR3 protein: CASSGGSGANVLTF
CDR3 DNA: TGTGCCAGCAGCGGAGGGTCTGGGGCCAACGTCCTGACTTTC